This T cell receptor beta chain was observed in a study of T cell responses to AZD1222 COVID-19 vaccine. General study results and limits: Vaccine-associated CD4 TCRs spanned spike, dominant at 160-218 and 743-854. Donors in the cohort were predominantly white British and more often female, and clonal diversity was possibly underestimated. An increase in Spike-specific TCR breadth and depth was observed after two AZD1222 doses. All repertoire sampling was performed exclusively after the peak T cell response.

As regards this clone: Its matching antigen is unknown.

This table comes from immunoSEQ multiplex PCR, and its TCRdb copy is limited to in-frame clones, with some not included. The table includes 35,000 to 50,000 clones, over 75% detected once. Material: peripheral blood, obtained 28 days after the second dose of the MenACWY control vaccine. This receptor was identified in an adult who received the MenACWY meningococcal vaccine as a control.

This chain's CDR3 is CASSLEAGNTIYF. The CDR3 DNA is TGCGCCAGCAGCTTGGAGGCTGGAAACACCATATATTTT. This chain connects TRBV5-1 to TRBJ1-3; D is ambiguous. The CDR3 is 13 amino acids. The germline V gene encodes CDR1 SGHRS and CDR2 YFSETQ. V was pared by 0 bases and J by 2 bases, with 3 bases between.